The 10 T cell receptor beta chains below were found in one sample sequenced in a study of tumor-infiltrating lymphocytes in primary liver carcinoma. Joint extraction of RNA and DNA used about 17-30 mg of bulk tissue that was unsorted. The template, roughly 550 ng total RNA, yielded TCR beta cDNA made with a constant-region primer. Generation of the TCR beta libraries relied on three nested multiplex PCR rounds using slightly modified ARM-PCR. Researchers ran the first two PCR rounds for roughly 11 cycles each with TRBV1-TRBV30 forward primers and a C-beta reverse primer. TCRdb ran MiXCR on the multiplex PCR reads and lists one entry per CDR3 protein. This sample has approximately 60,000 distinct CDR3 sequences; over 65% occur once, and the top ten carry approximately 52%. The sequenced sample was liver tumor tissue from sampling region 2. Subset meaning: tumor region T2, inferior pole. All receptors derive from a middle-aged man with primary liver carcinoma and hepatitis B virus infection.

Remarks on this clonotype: This could be a read error, since a much larger clone is one nucleotide away. This rearrangement joins TRBV11-1 to TRBJ2-7, with D unresolved. The CDR3 has 13 residues. Germline CDR1 and CDR2: SGHAT and FQDESV (reference sequence). The CDR3 region is CASSPRSGYEQCF. The CDR3 nucleotides read TGTGCCAGCAGCCCGCGTTCGGGCTACGAGCAGTGCTTC.

Of note for this clonotype: A much larger clone differs from this one at a single base, so this may be a read error. The chain uses TRBV5-1 and TRBJ2-6; possible D gene TRBD1, 5 bases. Per the germline V gene, CDR1 is SGHRS and CDR2 is YFSETQ. The CDR3 runs to 18 residues. The CDR3 bases are TGCGCCAGCAGCTTGGGGGCCGGTATAACCTCTGGGGCCAACGTCATGACTTTC. It encodes CASSLGAGITSGANVMTF.

As regards this clonotype: Just one base apart from a much larger clone, this may be a read error. The chain uses TRBV7-9 and TRBJ2-1; 11 bases fit TRBD2. Germline CDR1 SEHNR, CDR2 FQNEAQ (reference sequence). The CDR3 runs to 16 residues. CDR3 region: CASSAGLADSYNELFF. DNA of the CDR3: TGTGCCAGCAGCGCGGGACTAGCGGACTCCTACAATGAGCTGTTCTTC.

In regard to this clonotype: This may be a read error, as it is one base from a much larger clone. V is TRBV5-1 and J is TRBJ2-6; D may be TRBD2 (5 bases). CDR1 and CDR2 from the germline V gene are SGHRS and YFSETQ. This CDR3 has 18 residues. In nucleotides, the CDR3 is TGCGCCAGCGGCTTGGGAGCAGGTCCCTCCTCTGGGGCCAACGTCCTGACTTTC. Translating it yields CASGLGAGPSSGANVLTF. The full variable domain, completed using reference TRBV5-1 and TRBJ2-6, is KAGVTQTPRYLIKTRGQQVTLSCSPISGHRSVSWYQQTPGQGLQFLFEYFSETQRNKGNFPGRFSGRQFSNSRSEMNVSTLELGDSALYLCASGLGAGPSSGANVLTFGAGSRLTVL.

This clonotype was counted between two and nine times. This chain connects TRBV12-3 or TRBV12-4 to TRBJ2-7; possible D gene TRBD2, 7 bases. The length of the CDR3 is 17 residues. V was clipped by 1 base and J by 4 bases, with 20 bases between them. The CDR3 nucleotides are TGTGCCAGCAGTTTAGGATGGTGGGAGGGGGTAAGATACGAGCAGTACTTC. Protein: CASSLGWWEGVRYEQYF.

As concerns this clonotype: Compared with germline, one end of the junction differs, possibly owing to a read error. This sequence joins TRBV7-8 and TRBJ2-3, with D possibly being TRBD2 (5 bases). Germline CDR1 reads SGHVS; CDR2 reads FQNEAQ. The length of the CDR3 is 17 residues. In nucleotides, the CDR3 is TGTGACAGCACCCTAATGGGTGGCGGGTCTCATGCAGATACGCAGTATTTT. The encoded protein is CDSTLMGGGSHADTQYF.

A remark on this clonotype: The junction shows a germline mismatch at one end, possibly a read error. The CDR3 here is CASSFGTGGSYEKYF. The CDR3 DNA reads as TGTGCCAGCAGTTTTGGGACTGGGGGCTCCTACGAGAAGTACTTC. This rearrangement joins TRBV12-3 or TRBV12-4 to TRBJ2-7; perhaps D is TRBD1 or TRBD2 (6 bases each). The CDR3 totals 15 residues.

With respect to this clonotype: Sequence at one end of the junction differs from germline and may be a read error. The chain links TRBV29-1 to TRBJ2-5; 9 nucleotides align to TRBD1. This CDR3 spans 13 amino acids. The germline V gene encodes CDR1 SQVTM and CDR2 ANQGSEA. In DNA, the CDR3 is TGTAGCGTTGAACACAGGGGGCGAGAGATCCAGTACTTC. Its protein is CSVEHRGREIQYF.

This clonotype was seen a few times. A much larger clone lies a single base off, so this may be a read error. The J gene is TRBJ2-1, the V gene TRBV12-5; D is ambiguous. The V and J ends lost 1 base and 2 bases respectively, with 6 bases between them. This CDR3 has 14 residues. CDR1 and CDR2 (germline): LGHNT, FRNRAP. CDR3 loop: CASGLGHPYNEQFF. DNA of the CDR3: TGTGCTAGTGGTTTGGGACACCCCTACAATGAGCAGTTCTTC.

Concerning this clonotype itself: One junction end disagrees with the germline gene, perhaps due to a read error. The chain links TRBV29-1 to TRBJ2-5; D may be TRBD1 (5 bases). The CDR3 is made up of 15 amino acids. Germline V CDR1 and CDR2: SQVTM, ANQGSEA. DNA of the CDR3: TGCATCGTTGAAGGACCCGGACACTTCCAAGAGACCCAGTACTTC. Its translation: CIVEGPGHFQETQYF. The full variable domain, with the rest looked up from reference TRBV29-1 and TRBJ2-5, is SAVISQKPSRDICQRGTSLTIQCQVDSQVTMMFWYRQQPGQSLTLIATANQGSEATYESGFVIDKFPISRPNLTFSTLTVSNMSPEDSSIYLCIVEGPGHFQETQYFGPGTRLLVL.